This TCR beta chain was obtained from a study of monozygotic twins with inflammatory bowel disease. To note about this clonotype: Antigen unknown.

Study-level findings and limits: People with IBD had fewer clonotypes in common with others than healthy twins did, especially with disease activity.

TCRalpha and TCRbeta cDNA underwent two nested PCRs of roughly 15 and 9 cycles. TCRdb re-analyzed the 5' RACE reads; it lists each CDR3 protein once, without DNA. The repertoire table contains about 350,000 distinct CDR3 sequences. The CDR3 loop spans 15 amino acids. Germline loops: CDR1 LNHDA, CDR2 SQIVND (reference sequence). J is TRBJ2-2 and V is TRBV19; TCRdb lists TRBD1, though no DNA is available to test this call. The TCR comes from a human donor with ulcerative colitis or Crohn's disease, or a healthy co-twin of an affected twin (not recorded which). The sample was blood. The CDR3 spells CASSMGQGDTGELFF.